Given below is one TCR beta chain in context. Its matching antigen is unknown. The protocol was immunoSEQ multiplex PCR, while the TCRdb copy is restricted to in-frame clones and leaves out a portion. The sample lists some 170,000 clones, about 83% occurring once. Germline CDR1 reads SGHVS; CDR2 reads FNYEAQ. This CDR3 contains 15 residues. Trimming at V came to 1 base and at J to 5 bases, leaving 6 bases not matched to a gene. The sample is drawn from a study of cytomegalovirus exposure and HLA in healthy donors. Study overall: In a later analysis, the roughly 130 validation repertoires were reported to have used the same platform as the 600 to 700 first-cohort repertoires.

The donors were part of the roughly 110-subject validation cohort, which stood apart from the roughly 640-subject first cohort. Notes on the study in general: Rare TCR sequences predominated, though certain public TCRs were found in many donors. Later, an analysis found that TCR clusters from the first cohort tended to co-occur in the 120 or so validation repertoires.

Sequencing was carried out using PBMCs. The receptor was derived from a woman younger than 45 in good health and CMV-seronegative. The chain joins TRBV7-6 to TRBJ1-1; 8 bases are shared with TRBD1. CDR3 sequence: CASSLEAHRGTEAFF. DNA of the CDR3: TGTGCCAGCAGCTTAGAGGCCCACAGGGGGACTGAAGCTTTCTTT.